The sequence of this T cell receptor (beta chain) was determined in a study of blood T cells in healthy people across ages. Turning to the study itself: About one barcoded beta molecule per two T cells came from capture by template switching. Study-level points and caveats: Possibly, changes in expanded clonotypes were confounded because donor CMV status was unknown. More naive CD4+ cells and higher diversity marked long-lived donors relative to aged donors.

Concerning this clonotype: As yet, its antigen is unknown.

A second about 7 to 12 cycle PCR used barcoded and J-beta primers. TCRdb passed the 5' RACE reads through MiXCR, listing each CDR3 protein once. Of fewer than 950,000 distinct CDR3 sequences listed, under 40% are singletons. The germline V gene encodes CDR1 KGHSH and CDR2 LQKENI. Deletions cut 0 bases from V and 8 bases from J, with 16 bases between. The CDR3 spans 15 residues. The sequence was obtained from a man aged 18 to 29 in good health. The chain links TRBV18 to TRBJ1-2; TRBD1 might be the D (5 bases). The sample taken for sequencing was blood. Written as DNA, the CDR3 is TGTGCCAGCTCACCACCGATTGTCAGGGCTCACGGCTACACCTTC. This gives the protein CASSPPIVRAHGYTF.